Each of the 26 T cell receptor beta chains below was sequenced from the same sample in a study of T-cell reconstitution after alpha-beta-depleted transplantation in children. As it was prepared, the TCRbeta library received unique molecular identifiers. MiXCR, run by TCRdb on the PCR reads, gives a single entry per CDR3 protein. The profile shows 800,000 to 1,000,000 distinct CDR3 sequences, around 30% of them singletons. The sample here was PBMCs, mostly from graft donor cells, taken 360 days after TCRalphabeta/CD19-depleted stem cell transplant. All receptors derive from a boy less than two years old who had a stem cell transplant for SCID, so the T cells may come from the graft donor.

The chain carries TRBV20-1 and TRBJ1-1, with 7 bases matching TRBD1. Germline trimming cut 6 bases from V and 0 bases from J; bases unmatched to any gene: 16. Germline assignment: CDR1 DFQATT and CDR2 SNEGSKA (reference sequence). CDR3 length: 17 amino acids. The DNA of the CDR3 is TGCAGTGCCGGACGGGCGGCAGGGGGACTTCTGAACACTGAAGCTTTCTTT. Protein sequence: CSAGRAAGGLLNTEAFF.

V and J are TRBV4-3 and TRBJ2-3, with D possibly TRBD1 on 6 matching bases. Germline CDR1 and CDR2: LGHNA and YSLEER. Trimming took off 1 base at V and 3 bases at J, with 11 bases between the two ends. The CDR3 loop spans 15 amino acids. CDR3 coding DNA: TGCGCCAGCAGCCAAGGGACAGAGCTAACAGATACGCAGTATTTT. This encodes CASSQGTELTDTQYF.

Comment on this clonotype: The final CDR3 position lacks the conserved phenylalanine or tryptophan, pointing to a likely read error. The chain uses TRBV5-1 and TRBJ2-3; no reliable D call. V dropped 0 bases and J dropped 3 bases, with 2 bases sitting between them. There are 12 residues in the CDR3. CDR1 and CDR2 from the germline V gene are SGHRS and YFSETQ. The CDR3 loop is CASSLATDTQYS. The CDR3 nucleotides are TGCGCCAGCAGCTTGGCAACAGATACGCAGTATTCT.

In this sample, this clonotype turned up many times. In DNA, the CDR3 is TGTGCCAGCAGCGATCCATATGGACAGGTTCAAGAGACCCAGTACTTC. Encoded protein: CASSDPYGQVQETQYF. The V call is TRBV2, the J call TRBJ2-5; 7 nucleotides agree with TRBD1. In germline, CDR1 is SNHLY, CDR2 FYNNEI. The ends lost 6 bases at V and 2 bases at J; junction bases unmatched: 12. CDR3 length: 16 residues.

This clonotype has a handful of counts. Here the CDR3 reads CASSLGRGAPSYNEQFF. CDR3 coding DNA: TGTGCCAGCAGCTTAGGGCGGGGGGCCCCCTCCTACAATGAGCAGTTCTTC. The chain has TRBV7-2 and TRBJ2-1, with 8 bases lining up with TRBD2. The junction had 5 bases not matched to a gene; V was cut back by 1 base and J by 0 bases. This CDR3 region has 17 residues. CDR1 and CDR2 from the germline V gene are SGHTA and FQGNSA.

CDR3 coding DNA: TGCAGTGCTAGAGAGTCGGGAAATCAGCCCCAGCATTTT. The encoded protein is CSARESGNQPQHF. The chain carries TRBV20-1 and TRBJ1-5; no clear D gene. V was trimmed by 0 bases and J by 4 bases, leaving 7 bases between them. Germline CDR1 reads DFQATT; CDR2 reads SNEGSKA (reference sequence). The CDR3 totals 13 residues.

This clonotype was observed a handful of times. The CDR3 DNA sequence: TGTGCCATCTCCAATGAGCAGTTCTTC. This encodes CAISNEQFF. The rearrangement links TRBV7-9 to TRBJ2-1; D ambiguous. Germline loops: CDR1 SEHNR, CDR2 FQNEAQ (reference sequence). The CDR3 is 9 amino acids. Trimming took off 10 bases at V and 6 bases at J, with 4 bases between the two ends.

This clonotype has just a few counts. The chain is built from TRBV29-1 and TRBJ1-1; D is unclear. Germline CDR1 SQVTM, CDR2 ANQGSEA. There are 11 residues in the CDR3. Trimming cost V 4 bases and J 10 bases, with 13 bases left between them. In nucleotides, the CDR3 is TGCAGCGTTGTAAGGCCGAGTGGAGCTTTCTTT. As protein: CSVVRPSGAFF.

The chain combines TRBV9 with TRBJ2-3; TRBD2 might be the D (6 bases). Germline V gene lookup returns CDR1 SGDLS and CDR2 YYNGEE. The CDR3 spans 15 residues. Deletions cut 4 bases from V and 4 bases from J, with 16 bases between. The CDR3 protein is CASSNRDSRADTQYF. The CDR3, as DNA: TGTGCCAGCAGCAACCGGGACTCCCGGGCAGATACGCAGTATTTT.

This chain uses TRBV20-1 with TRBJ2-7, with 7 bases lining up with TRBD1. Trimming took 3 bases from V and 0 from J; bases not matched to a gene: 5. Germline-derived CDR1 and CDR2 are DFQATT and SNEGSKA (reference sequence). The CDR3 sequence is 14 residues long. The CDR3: CSASWTGSSYEQYF. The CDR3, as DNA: TGCAGTGCTAGCTGGACAGGTAGCTCCTACGAGCAGTACTTC.

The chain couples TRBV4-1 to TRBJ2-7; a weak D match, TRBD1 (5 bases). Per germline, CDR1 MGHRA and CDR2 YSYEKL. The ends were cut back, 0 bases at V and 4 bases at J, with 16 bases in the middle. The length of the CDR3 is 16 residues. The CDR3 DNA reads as TGCGCCAGCAGCCAAGATCTGGTGATGGGGCGGTACGAGCAGTACTTC. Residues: CASSQDLVMGRYEQYF.

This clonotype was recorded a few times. The CDR3 loop reads CSASYGDWSYNEQFF. CDR3 sequence (DNA): TGCAGTGCTAGTTATGGGGACTGGTCCTACAATGAGCAGTTCTTC. The chain links TRBV20-1 to TRBJ2-1; tentative D call: TRBD2 (6 bases). The V end was cut by 3 bases, the J end by 1 base, with 13 bases between. This CDR3 has 15 amino acids. The germline V gene has CDR1 DFQATT and CDR2 SNEGSKA (reference sequence).

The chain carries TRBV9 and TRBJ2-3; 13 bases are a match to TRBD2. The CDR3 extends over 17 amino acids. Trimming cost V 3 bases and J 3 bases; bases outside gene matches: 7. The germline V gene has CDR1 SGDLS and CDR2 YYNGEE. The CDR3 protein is CASSAQLTSGGTDTQYF. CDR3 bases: TGTGCCAGCAGCGCGCAATTGACTAGCGGGGGGACAGATACGCAGTATTTT.

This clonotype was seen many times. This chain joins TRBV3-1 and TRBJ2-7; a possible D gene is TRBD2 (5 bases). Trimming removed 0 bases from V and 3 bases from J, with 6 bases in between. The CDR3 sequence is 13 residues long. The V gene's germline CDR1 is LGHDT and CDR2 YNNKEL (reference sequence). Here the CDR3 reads CASSQEGLYEQYF. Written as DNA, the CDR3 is TGTGCCAGCAGCCAAGAAGGACTCTACGAGCAGTACTTC.

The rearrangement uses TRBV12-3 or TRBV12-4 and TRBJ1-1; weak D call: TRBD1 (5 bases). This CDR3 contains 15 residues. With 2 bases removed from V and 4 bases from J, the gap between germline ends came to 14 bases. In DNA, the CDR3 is TGTGCCAGCAGTTTATGGGGGGGTTCCAGCACTGAAGCTTTCTTT. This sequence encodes CASSLWGGSSTEAFF.

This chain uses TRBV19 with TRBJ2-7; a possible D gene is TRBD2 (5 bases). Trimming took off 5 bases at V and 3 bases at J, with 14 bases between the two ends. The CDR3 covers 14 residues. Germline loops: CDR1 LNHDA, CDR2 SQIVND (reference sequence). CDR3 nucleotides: TGTGCCAGTAGTCCGAGGGCCGAGGGCTACGAGCAGTACTTC. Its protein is CASSPRAEGYEQYF.

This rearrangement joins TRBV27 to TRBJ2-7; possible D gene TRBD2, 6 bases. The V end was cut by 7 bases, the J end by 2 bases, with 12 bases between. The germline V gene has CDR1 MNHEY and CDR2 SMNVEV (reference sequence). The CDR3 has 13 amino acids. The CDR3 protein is CASIGTAPYEQYF. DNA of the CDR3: TGTGCCAGCATCGGGACTGCCCCCTACGAGCAGTACTTC.

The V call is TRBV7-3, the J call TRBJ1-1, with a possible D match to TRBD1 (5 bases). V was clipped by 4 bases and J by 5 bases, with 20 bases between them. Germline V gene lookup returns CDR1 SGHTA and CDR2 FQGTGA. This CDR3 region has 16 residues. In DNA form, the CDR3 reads TGTGCCAGCAGCTCACAAGGGACTCTCGGGAGGACTGAAGCTTTCTTT. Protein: CASSSQGTLGRTEAFF.

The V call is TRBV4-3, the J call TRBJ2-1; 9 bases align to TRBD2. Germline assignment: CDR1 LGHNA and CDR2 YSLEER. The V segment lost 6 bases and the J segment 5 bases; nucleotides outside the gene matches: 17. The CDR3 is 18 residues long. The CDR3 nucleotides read TGCGCCAGCAGTCTGCTGGGAGGGCTAGCGGGGTCCCACAATGAGCAGTTCTTC. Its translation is CASSLLGGLAGSHNEQFF.

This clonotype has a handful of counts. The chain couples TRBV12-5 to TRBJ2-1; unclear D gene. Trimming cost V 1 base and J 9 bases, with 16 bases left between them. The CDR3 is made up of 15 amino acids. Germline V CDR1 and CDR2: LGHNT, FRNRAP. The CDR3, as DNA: TGTGCTAGTGGTTTGGAGGCTGGGATCATCGGTGAGCAGTTCTTC. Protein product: CASGLEAGIIGEQFF.

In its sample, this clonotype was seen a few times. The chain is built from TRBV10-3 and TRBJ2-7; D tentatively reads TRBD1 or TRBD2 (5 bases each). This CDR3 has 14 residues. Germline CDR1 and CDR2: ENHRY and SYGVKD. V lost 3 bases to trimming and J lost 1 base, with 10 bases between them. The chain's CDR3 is CAISDAGGSYEQYF. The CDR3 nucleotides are TGTGCCATCAGTGACGCTGGGGGTTCCTACGAGCAGTACTTC.

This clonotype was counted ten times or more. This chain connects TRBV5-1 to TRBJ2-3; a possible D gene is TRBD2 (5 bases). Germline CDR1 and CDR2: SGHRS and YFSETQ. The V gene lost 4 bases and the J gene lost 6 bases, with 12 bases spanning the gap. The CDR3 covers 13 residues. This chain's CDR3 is CASSPRGLDTQYF. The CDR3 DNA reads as TGCGCCAGCAGCCCCCGAGGGTTGGATACGCAGTATTTT.

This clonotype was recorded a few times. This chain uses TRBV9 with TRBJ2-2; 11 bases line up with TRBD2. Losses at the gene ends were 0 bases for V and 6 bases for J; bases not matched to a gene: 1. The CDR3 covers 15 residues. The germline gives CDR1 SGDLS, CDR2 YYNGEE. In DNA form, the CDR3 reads TGTGCCAGCAGCGTAGGACTAGCGGGGCCCGGGGAGCTGTTTTTT. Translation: CASSVGLAGPGELFF.

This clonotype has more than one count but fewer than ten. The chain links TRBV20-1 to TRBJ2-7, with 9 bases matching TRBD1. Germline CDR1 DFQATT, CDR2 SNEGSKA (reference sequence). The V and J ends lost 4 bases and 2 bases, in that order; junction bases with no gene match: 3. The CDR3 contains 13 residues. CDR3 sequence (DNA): TGCAGTGCTAAGGACAGGGGAGCCTACGAGCAGTACTTC. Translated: CSAKDRGAYEQYF.

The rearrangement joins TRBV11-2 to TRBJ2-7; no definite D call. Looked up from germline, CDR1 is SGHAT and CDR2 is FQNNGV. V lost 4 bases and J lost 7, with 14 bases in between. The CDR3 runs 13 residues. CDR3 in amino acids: CASSSRPHFEQYF. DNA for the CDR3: TGTGCCAGCAGCTCCCGCCCTCATTTTGAGCAGTACTTC.

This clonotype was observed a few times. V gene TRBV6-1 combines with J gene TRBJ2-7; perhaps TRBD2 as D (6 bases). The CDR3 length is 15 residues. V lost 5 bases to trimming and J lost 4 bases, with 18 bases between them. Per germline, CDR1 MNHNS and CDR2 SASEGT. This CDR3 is CASSRDFGNHYEQYF. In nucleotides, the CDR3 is TGTGCCAGCAGTCGGGACTTCGGTAATCATTACGAGCAGTACTTC.